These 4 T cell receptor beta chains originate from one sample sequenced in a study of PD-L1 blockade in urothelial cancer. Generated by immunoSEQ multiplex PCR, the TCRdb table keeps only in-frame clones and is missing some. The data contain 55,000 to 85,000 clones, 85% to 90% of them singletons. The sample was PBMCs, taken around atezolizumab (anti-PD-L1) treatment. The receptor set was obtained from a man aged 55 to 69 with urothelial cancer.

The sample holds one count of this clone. Here the CDR3 DNA reads TGTGCCAGCAGTGAAGGACAGCCCACTGAAGCTTTCTTT. Residues: CASSEGQPTEAFF. The V and J genes are TRBV2 and TRBJ1-1; maybe TRBD1 (5 bases). With 1 base removed from V and 4 bases from J, the gap between germline ends came to 7 bases. The CDR3 consists of 13 residues. Germline V gives CDR1 SNHLY, CDR2 FYNNEI.

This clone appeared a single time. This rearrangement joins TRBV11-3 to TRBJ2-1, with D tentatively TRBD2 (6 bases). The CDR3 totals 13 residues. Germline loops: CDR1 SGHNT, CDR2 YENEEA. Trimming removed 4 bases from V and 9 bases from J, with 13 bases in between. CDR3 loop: CASSSRTIGEQFF. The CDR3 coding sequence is TGTGCCAGCAGCTCCCGGACTATCGGTGAGCAGTTCTTC.

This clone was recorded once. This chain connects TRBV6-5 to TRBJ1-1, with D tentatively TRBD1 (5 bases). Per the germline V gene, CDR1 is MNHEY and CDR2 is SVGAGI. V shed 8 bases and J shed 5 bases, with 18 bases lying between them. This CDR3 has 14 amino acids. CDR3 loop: CASGPSGSGTEAFF. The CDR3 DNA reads TGTGCCAGCGGCCCGTCAGGGTCTGGGACTGAAGCTTTCTTT.

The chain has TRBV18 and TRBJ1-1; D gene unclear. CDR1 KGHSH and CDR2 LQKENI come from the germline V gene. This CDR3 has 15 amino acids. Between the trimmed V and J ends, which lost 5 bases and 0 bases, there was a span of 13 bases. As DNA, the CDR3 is TGTGCCAGCTCAACGGGTTCCCAGATGAACACTGAAGCTTTCTTT. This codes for CASSTGSQMNTEAFF.